The 32 T cell receptor beta chains below were found in one sample sequenced in a study of blood T cells in healthy people across ages. Then a second PCR, running roughly 7 to 11 cycles, was carried out with a sample-barcoded 5' primer and a J-beta primer mix. MiXCR, run by TCRdb on the 5' RACE reads, gives a single entry per CDR3 protein. This table has more than 1,400,000 distinct CDR3 sequences, 42% appearing once. The sample comprised blood. These receptor sequences come from a woman under 30 in good health.

The V gene is TRBV6-1, the J gene TRBJ1-6, with unresolved D. Trimming stripped 1 base from V and 6 bases from J, with 10 bases between. The CDR3 has 15 residues. Germline CDR1 MNHNS, CDR2 SASEGT. CDR3 nucleotide sequence: TGTGCCAGCAGTGAAGGCGAGCGTGTTAATTCACCCCTCCACTTT. As protein: CASSEGERVNSPLHF.

This chain joins TRBV7-9 and TRBJ2-2, with 8 bases lining up with TRBD1. J gave up 7 bases and V 5 bases, and 9 bases lay outside the gene matches. CDR3 length: 15 residues. The germline gives CDR1 SEHNR, CDR2 FQNEAQ (reference sequence). Here the CDR3 DNA reads TGTGCCAGCAGCATCAGGACAGGGTCGAACGGGGAGCTGTTTTTT. Amino acids: CASSIRTGSNGELFF.

The chain recombines TRBV15 with TRBJ1-1; D remains unclear. The CDR3 consists of 12 residues. Germline V lookup: CDR1 LNHNV, CDR2 YYDKDF (reference sequence). Deletions cut 0 bases from V and 6 bases from J, with 5 bases between. The CDR3 loop reads CATSRDLAEAFF. The CDR3 DNA sequence: TGTGCCACCAGCAGAGATCTAGCTGAAGCTTTCTTT.

This clonotype turned up a few times. The J gene is TRBJ1-1, the V gene TRBV5-6; D is uncertain. The CDR3 spans 15 residues. Trimming removed 5 bases from V and 1 base from J, with 15 bases in between. Germline V gene lookup returns CDR1 SGHDT and CDR2 YYEEEE. The CDR3 DNA reads as TGTGCCAGCAGAAAGAGTAGGGAGGGGAACACTGAAGCTTTCTTT. This gives the protein CASRKSREGNTEAFF.

This clonotype was counted a few times. The chain carries TRBV15 and TRBJ1-2, with TRBD1 as a possible D gene (6 bases). Deletions cut 0 bases from V and 8 bases from J, with 13 bases between. The CDR3 runs 14 residues. Germline V CDR1 and CDR2: LNHNV, YYDKDF (reference sequence). The DNA for the CDR3 is TGTGCCACCAGCAGAGAGGGGGCGGCCTCCGGCTACACCTTC. As protein: CATSREGAASGYTF.

This clonotype was observed a few times. CDR3 amino acids: CATSGLAEETQYF. CDR3 bases: TGTGCCACCAGTGGTCTAGCGGAAGAGACCCAGTACTTC. This rearrangement joins TRBV24-1 to TRBJ2-5, with TRBD2 identical over 7 bases. The CDR3 consists of 13 residues. CDR1 KGHDR and CDR2 SFDVKD come from the germline V gene. Unmatched junction bases numbered 2, after V lost 5 bases and J lost 3 bases.

This rearrangement joins TRBV5-6 to TRBJ2-7; 10 positions agree with TRBD1. The trim removed 4 bases at V and 6 bases at J, leaving 10 bases unmatched. This CDR3 has 15 amino acids. Germline V gene data show CDR1 as SGHDT and CDR2 as YYEEEE. The CDR3 sequence is CASSVPGQGNGEQYF. The CDR3, as DNA: TGTGCCAGCAGCGTTCCGGGACAGGGGAATGGCGAGCAGTACTTC.

The J gene is TRBJ1-5, the V gene TRBV4-1; D may be TRBD1 (5 bases). This CDR3 spans 16 amino acids. Germline assignment: CDR1 MGHRA and CDR2 YSYEKL. The V and J ends lost 0 bases and 3 bases respectively, with 12 bases between them. The CDR3 nucleotides read TGCGCCAGCAGCCAAGATGCGGGGCCGGCCAATCAGCCCCAGCATTTT. Protein sequence: CASSQDAGPANQPQHF.

The chain is built from TRBV25-1 and TRBJ2-7; TRBD1 aligns across 9 bases. Germline trimming cut 2 bases from V and 2 bases from J; bases unmatched to any gene: 4. This CDR3 is 15 amino acids long. Germline CDR1 is MGHDK and CDR2 is SYGVNS. This CDR3 reads CASSEPRQGAYEQYF. CDR3 coding DNA: TGTGCCAGCAGTGAACCCCGACAGGGGGCCTACGAGCAGTACTTC.

This clonotype was observed a single time. The chain employs TRBV28 and TRBJ2-7; 7 positions agree with TRBD1. The CDR3 length is 16 residues. The V segment lost 6 bases and the J segment 7 bases; nucleotides outside the gene matches: 18. Germline CDR1 MDHEN, CDR2 SYDVKM. CDR3 DNA: TGTGCCAGCAGGATACCCACAGGGGCCGGTAACAATGAGCAGTACTTC. Amino acid sequence: CASRIPTGAGNNEQYF.

This sequence joins TRBV20-1 and TRBJ2-1; TRBD2 agrees at 12 bases. CDR3 length equals 16 residues. Germline assignment: CDR1 DFQATT and CDR2 SNEGSKA (reference sequence). J lost 4 bases, V lost 0 bases, and 4 bases had no gene match. CDR3 nucleotide sequence: TGCAGTGCTAGAGATTTTACTAGCGGGGGGTACAATGAGCAGTTCTTC. It is translated as CSARDFTSGGYNEQFF.

J is TRBJ2-1 and V is TRBV7-9; 10 bases fit TRBD2. V was pared by 4 bases and J by 7 bases, with 10 bases of the junction left unmatched. CDR1 and CDR2 (germline): SEHNR, FQNEAQ (reference sequence). This CDR3 comprises 16 residues. The chain's CDR3 is CASSSYSGGTINEQFF. CDR3 sequence (DNA): TGTGCCAGCAGCTCTTATAGCGGGGGGACGATTAATGAGCAGTTCTTC.

This clonotype appeared a few times. V is TRBV11-1 and J is TRBJ2-1; 10 nucleotides align to TRBD1. Germline V lookup: CDR1 SGHAT, CDR2 FQDESV (reference sequence). This CDR3 region has 16 residues. With 6 bases clipped from V and 3 bases from J, the junction kept 8 bases outside the gene matches. CDR3 sequence: CASRRRDRGYYNEQFF. For the CDR3, the DNA is TGTGCCAGCAGACGCCGGGACAGGGGCTACTACAATGAGCAGTTCTTC.

V gene TRBV3-1 combines with J gene TRBJ2-3; 7 bases agree with TRBD1. Germline CDR1 and CDR2: LGHDT and YNNKEL (reference sequence). V was clipped by 4 bases and J by 3 bases; unmatched bases: 10. There are 16 residues in the CDR3. The CDR3 loop is CASSRSGTDITDTQYF. The CDR3 DNA reads TGTGCCAGCAGCCGTTCCGGGACAGATATTACAGATACGCAGTATTTT.

The chain combines TRBV5-1 with TRBJ2-1; unclear D gene. CDR1 and CDR2 (germline): SGHRS, YFSETQ. V was trimmed by 1 base and J by 1 base, leaving 12 bases between them. The CDR3 is 16 amino acids. This CDR3 is CASSLSGSLSYNEQFF. The CDR3 nucleotides are TGCGCCAGCAGCTTGTCGGGTAGCCTTTCCTACAATGAGCAGTTCTTC.

This clonotype has only one observation. The chain joins TRBV6-6 to TRBJ1-3; D gene uncertain. The germline V gene has CDR1 MNHNY and CDR2 SVGAGI (reference sequence). The V end was cut by 2 bases, the J end by 0 bases, with 11 bases between. The CDR3 runs 16 residues. The CDR3 reads CASSYSPGLSGNTIYF. CDR3 sequence (DNA): TGTGCCAGCAGTTACAGCCCAGGACTCTCTGGAAACACCATATATTTT.

V usage is TRBV7-6 and J usage is TRBJ1-1; weak D call: TRBD1 (6 bases). CDR1 and CDR2 from the germline V gene are SGHVS and FNYEAQ. Trimming left V 0 bases short and J 4 bases short, with 12 bases between. The CDR3 extends over 15 amino acids. The CDR3: CASSLAGGPGTEAFF. CDR3 sequence (DNA): TGTGCCAGCAGCTTAGCCGGGGGCCCAGGCACTGAAGCTTTCTTT.

CDR3 sequence: CASSIYSGGQETQYF. The CDR3 DNA is TGTGCCAGCAGCATCTATAGCGGGGGACAAGAGACCCAGTACTTC. This rearrangement joins TRBV6-2 or TRBV6-3 to TRBJ2-5; TRBD2 matches 9 bases. Losses at the gene ends were 6 bases for V and 2 bases for J; bases not matched to a gene: 7. The CDR3 covers 15 residues. The germline V gene has CDR1 MNHEY and CDR2 SVGEGT.

This clonotype was observed at least ten times. The chain combines TRBV7-3 with TRBJ2-3; D gene unclear. The V gene's germline CDR1 is SGHTA and CDR2 FQGTGA. The CDR3 has 13 residues. The V gene lost 2 bases and the J gene lost 2 bases, with 5 bases spanning the gap. The CDR3 nucleotides are TGTGCCAGCAGCTTAGAGCACACAGATACGCAGTATTTT. This sequence encodes CASSLEHTDTQYF. The full variable domain, with the rest looked up from reference TRBV7-3 and TRBJ2-3, is GAGVSQTPSNKVTEKGKYVELRCDPISGHTALYWYRQSLGQGPEFLIYFQGTGAADDSGLPNDRFFAVRPEGSVSTLKIQRTERGDSAVYLCASSLEHTDTQYFGPGTRLTVL.

This clonotype occurred many times. This may arise from a read error, as a much more abundant clone is one base away. The rearrangement joins TRBV2 to TRBJ2-5, with D hard to call. There are 11 residues in the CDR3. The germline gives CDR1 SNHLY, CDR2 FYNNEI. The germline V and J ends were trimmed by 4 bases and 11 bases, with 11 bases remaining between them. CDR3 in amino acids: CASSGISEQYF. Here the CDR3 DNA reads TGTGCCAGCAGTGGTATTAGTGAGCAGTACTTC.

J is TRBJ2-1 and V is TRBV12-3 or TRBV12-4; perhaps TRBD2 as D (6 bases). The CDR3 runs 14 residues. V gave up 5 bases and J gave up 7 bases, with 15 bases separating them. The CDR3 bases are TGTGCCAGCAGTCTGACTAGTACACTAAATGAGCAGTTCTTC. Translating gives CASSLTSTLNEQFF.

This clonotype occurred a few times. V and J are TRBV10-3 and TRBJ2-5; a possible D gene is TRBD2 (6 bases). Germline V gene lookup returns CDR1 ENHRY and CDR2 SYGVKD. The CDR3 has 13 amino acids. The V end lost 9 bases, the J end lost 5 bases, and 16 bases lay between the germline ends. CDR3 loop: CAIGGNSGETQYF. The CDR3 nucleotides read TGTGCCATAGGAGGTAATAGCGGCGAGACCCAGTACTTC.

V usage is TRBV6-1 and J usage is TRBJ2-1; 8 bases match TRBD2. The germline V gene encodes CDR1 MNHNS and CDR2 SASEGT. Trimming at V came to 4 bases and at J to 7 bases, leaving 6 bases not matched to a gene. The CDR3 covers 14 residues. CDR3 sequence (DNA): TGTGCCAGCAGTGCTGGACTAGCCCTAAATGAGCAGTTCTTC. As protein: CASSAGLALNEQFF.

The chain carries TRBV30 and TRBJ2-4; 14 bases line up with TRBD2. Gene TRBJ2-7 matches the end of the DNA better, so the J call may be wrong. Germline loops: CDR1 GTSNPN, CDR2 SVGIG (reference sequence). The CDR3 is made up of 16 amino acids. Written as DNA, the CDR3 is TGTGCCTGGACCCGGGGACTAGCGGGAGCGGCGTACGAGCAGTACTTC. Amino acids: CAWTRGLAGAAYEQYF.

This clonotype was recorded a few times. This chain connects TRBV11-3 to TRBJ2-3; TRBD2 matches at 7 bases. Trimming removed 3 bases from V and 0 bases from J; junction bases left unmatched: 9. The CDR3 is made up of 17 amino acids. CDR1 and CDR2 (germline): SGHNT, YENEEA. The CDR3 nucleotides are TGTGCCAGCAGCTTGGGTGTCTCGGGAGGAAGCACAGATACGCAGTATTTT. Its protein is CASSLGVSGGSTDTQYF.

This chain links TRBV10-3 with TRBJ1-1, with a tentative D call TRBD1 (5 bases). This CDR3 is 13 amino acids long. The V gene's germline CDR1 is ENHRY and CDR2 SYGVKD. With 10 bases removed from V and 6 bases from J, the gap between germline ends came to 18 bases. CDR3 DNA: TGTGCCACAGAACGGGGGGGGGAGGCTGAAGCTTTCTTT. Translating it yields CATERGGEAEAFF.

The chain employs TRBV30 and TRBJ2-7; 7 positions agree with TRBD1. The germline gives CDR1 GTSNPN, CDR2 SVGIG (reference sequence). The CDR3 totals 12 residues. Trimming took 5 bases from V and 3 from J; bases not matched to a gene: 4. Here the CDR3 reads CAWHRGVYEQYF. The CDR3 DNA reads as TGTGCCTGGCACAGGGGCGTCTACGAGCAGTACTTC.

This chain connects TRBV20-1 to TRBJ1-2; no clear D gene. Deletions cut 0 bases from V and 6 bases from J, with 20 bases between. The CDR3 is 16 residues long. In germline, CDR1 is DFQATT, CDR2 SNEGSKA (reference sequence). The CDR3 here is CSARDVRIVVRDGYTF. CDR3 DNA: TGCAGTGCTAGAGATGTCCGGATTGTTGTTAGGGATGGCTACACCTTC.

This clonotype occurred once. The chain links TRBV4-1 to TRBJ1-5; tentatively, D is TRBD1 (5 bases). V was pared by 4 bases and J by 5 bases, with 12 bases between. Germline V CDR1 and CDR2: MGHRA, YSYEKL. The CDR3 length is 14 residues. The DNA of the CDR3 is TGCGCCAGCAGCCCCCACCTAGGGGATCAGCCCCAGCATTTT. This codes for CASSPHLGDQPQHF.

This clonotype showed up just a few times. V gene TRBV20-1 combines with J gene TRBJ2-7, with D perhaps TRBD1 or TRBD2 (6 bases each). Trimming took 5 bases from V and 4 from J, leaving 18 bases between them. CDR1 and CDR2 from the germline V gene are DFQATT and SNEGSKA (reference sequence). There are 14 residues in the CDR3. CDR3 protein: CSAYRDPGTYEQYF. In DNA, the CDR3 is TGCAGTGCTTACAGGGACCCTGGGACTTACGAGCAGTACTTC.

The chain links TRBV9 to TRBJ2-2; 7 nucleotides match TRBD2. The CDR3 is 14 amino acids. The V gene's germline CDR1 is SGDLS and CDR2 YYNGEE. J gave up 4 bases and V 2 bases, and 2 bases lay outside the gene matches. The CDR3 reads CASSVTGGTGELFF. As DNA, the CDR3 is TGTGCCAGCAGCGTGACGGGGGGCACCGGGGAGCTGTTTTTT. The variable domain in full, completed from reference TRBV9 and TRBJ2-2, reads DSGVTQTPKHLITATGQRVTLRCSPRSGDLSVYWYQQSLDQGLQFLIQYYNGEERAKGNILERFSAQQFPDLHSELNLSSLELGDSALYFCASSVTGGTGELFFGEGSRLTVL.

The chain has TRBV20-1 and TRBJ2-4; D is possibly TRBD2 (6 bases). Germline CDR1 DFQATT, CDR2 SNEGSKA (reference sequence). This CDR3 contains 18 residues. Deletions cut 7 bases from V and 3 bases from J, with 28 bases between. The CDR3 DNA reads TGCAGTGGCTTTTGTGGATCGGGGGACCCCTTCGGCAAAAACATTCAGTACTTC. This sequence encodes CSGFCGSGDPFGKNIQYF.